There are a few counts of the clone carrying this TCR beta chain. The target antigen is unknown. These data belong to a study of CD8+ T cells in alopecia areata. On the study more broadly: Treated patients were dosed with oral tofacitinib, taking 5 to 10 mg twice daily. The study, taken as a whole, reports: Lesional scalp, especially alopecia totalis/universalis, showed higher clonality than normal scalp.

Between the trimmed V and J ends, which lost 0 bases and 2 bases, there was a span of 11 bases. The CDR3 length is 15 residues. The germline V gene encodes CDR1 LGHNA and CDR2 YSLEER. Sequencing used cDNA as its template, made by extracting RNA and reverse transcribing it. The assay was immunoSEQ multiplex PCR, and TCRdb's table has in-frame clones only and misses some. The repertoire holds 140,000 to 150,000 clones, with approximately 50% as singletons. Alopecia areata patients provided lesional scalp punch biopsies and peripheral blood, both collected for the study. PBMCs, the starting material, were the source of sorted CD4+ and CD8+ T cells.

The sequence was collected from a human donor with alopecia areata. Sample: CD4+ T cells sorted from blood, taken at week 0. The chain is built from TRBV4-3 and TRBJ2-7, with D perhaps TRBD2 (6 bases). The CDR3 spells CASSQDRGAPYEQYF. The CDR3 coding sequence is TGCGCCAGCAGCCAAGATCGCGGGGCCCCCTACGAGCAGTACTTC.